These 4 T cell receptor beta chains came from one sample sequenced in a study of T cell changes during pregnancy in multiple sclerosis. The table came from immunoSEQ multiplex PCR; TCRdb's copy has only in-frame clones and leaves some out. The table lists 60,000 or so clones, 91% of them singletons. The source was peripheral blood, collected before pregnancy. These receptors were taken from a female donor with multiple sclerosis, enrolled in a pregnancy study.

In DNA, the CDR3 is TGCGCCAGCAGCCTTCACAGGGGTAGCAATCAGCCCCAGCATTTT. Its translation: CASSLHRGSNQPQHF. V gene TRBV4-3 combines with J gene TRBJ1-5; 7 nucleotides agree with TRBD1. CDR3 size: 15 residues. The trim removed 4 bases at V and 0 bases at J, leaving 3 bases unmatched. The germline V gene has CDR1 LGHNA and CDR2 YSLEER.

V is TRBV15 and J is TRBJ1-2; 8 bases are shared with TRBD1. This CDR3 has 14 residues. CDR1 and CDR2 (germline): LNHNV, YYDKDF (reference sequence). The V gene end was trimmed by 3 bases and the J gene end by 4 bases; junction bases not matched to a gene: 4. This chain's CDR3 is CATSSDRGRYGYTF. The CDR3 nucleotides are TGTGCCACCAGCAGTGACAGGGGTCGCTATGGCTACACCTTC.

This CDR3 reads CASSLAQGANSPLHF. The CDR3 coding sequence is TGTGCCAGCAGCTTGGCTCAGGGCGCGAATTCACCCCTCCACTTT. The chain employs TRBV5-4 and TRBJ1-6, with D perhaps matching TRBD1 (5 bases). The CDR3 sequence is 15 residues long. Germline CDR1 is SGHNT and CDR2 is YYREEE (reference sequence). V lost 0 bases to trimming and J lost 7 bases, with 11 bases between them. Drawing the rest from reference TRBV5-4 and TRBJ1-6, the complete variable domain is ETGVTQSPTHLIKTRGQQVTLRCSSQSGHNTVSWYQQALGQGPQFIFQYYREEENGRGNFPPRFSGLQFPNYSSELNVNALELDDSALYLCASSLAQGANSPLHFGNGTRLTVT.

This chain joins TRBV7-6 and TRBJ2-1, with 7 nucleotides matching TRBD1. The CDR3 sequence is 16 residues long. Looked up from germline, CDR1 is SGHVS and CDR2 is FNYEAQ. V was clipped by 1 base and J by 9 bases; unmatched bases: 12. CDR3 amino acids: CASSLESRQGFSEQFF. The CDR3 DNA follows: TGTGCCAGCAGCTTAGAATCCAGACAGGGTTTTAGTGAGCAGTTCTTC.